Reported below is one TCR beta chain. Its cognate antigen is unknown. The sample is drawn from a study of cytomegalovirus exposure and HLA in healthy donors. Findings of the study overall: A previous analysis found most TCR beta V segments productive roughly 87% or roughly 30% of the time. Confirmation in vitro established that a few CMV-associated chains were specific for CMV antigens. By a later analysis, the bulk of CMV-associated TCR beta chains appeared HLA-restricted.

PCR primers comprised 60 Vbeta and 13 Jbeta primers. Sequencing used immunoSEQ multiplex PCR; TCRdb keeps in-frame clones, though not all of them. This repertoire shows more than 90,000 clones, over 65% found once; its top ten account for roughly 0.9%. The germline gives CDR1 LNHDA, CDR2 SQIVND (reference sequence). V was pared by 4 bases and J by 5 bases, with 15 bases of the junction left unmatched. The length of the CDR3 is 18 residues. Sample: PBMCs. The receptor was derived from a woman under 40 in good health and CMV-seronegative. The chain couples TRBV19 to TRBJ2-3; 10 bases map to TRBD2. The CDR3 nucleotides read TGTGCCAGTAGTAGCCCCTTCAGCGGGAGGGTAGGTGTAGATACGCAGTATTTT. The encoded protein is CASSSPFSGRVGVDTQYF.